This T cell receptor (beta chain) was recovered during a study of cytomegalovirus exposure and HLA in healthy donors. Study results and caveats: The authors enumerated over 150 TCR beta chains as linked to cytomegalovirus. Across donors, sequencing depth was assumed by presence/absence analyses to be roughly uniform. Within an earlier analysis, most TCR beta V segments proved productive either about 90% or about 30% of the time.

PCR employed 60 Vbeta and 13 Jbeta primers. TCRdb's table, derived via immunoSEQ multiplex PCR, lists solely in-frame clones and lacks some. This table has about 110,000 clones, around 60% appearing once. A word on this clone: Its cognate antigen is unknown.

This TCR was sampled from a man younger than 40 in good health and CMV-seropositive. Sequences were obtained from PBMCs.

In DNA form, the CDR3 reads TGCGCCAGCACCCCACAGGGGAAGGTTGATACGCAGTATTTT. This sequence encodes CASTPQGKVDTQYF. The J gene is TRBJ2-3, the V gene TRBV5-1; 7 bases are shared with TRBD1. Per germline, CDR1 SGHRS and CDR2 YFSETQ. The CDR3 runs 14 residues. V trimming: 6 bases; J trimming: 6 bases; junction bases outside the gene matches: 10.